These T cell receptor beta chains were read from a single sample in a study of cytomegalovirus exposure and HLA in healthy donors. Generated by immunoSEQ multiplex PCR, the TCRdb table keeps only in-frame clones and is missing some. This table holds roughly 200,000 clones, about 80% found once. Sequencing was performed on PBMCs. These receptor sequences come from a woman aged 18-30 years in good health and CMV-seropositive. Both conserved end residues are part of each CDR3. D genes are given only for firm matches. Clone size, where shown, is once, few, many, or a class for clones that have expanded.

TRBV7-3	TRBD1	TRBJ1-2	NA	CASSLGRTGDGYTF	TGTGCCAGCAGCCTTGGGAGGACAGGGGATGGCTACACCTTC
TRBV5-6	NA	TRBJ1-2	NA	CASSLVSGTYGYTF	TGTGCCAGCAGCTTGGTGTCAGGTACCTATGGCTACACCTTC
TRBV15	TRBD1	TRBJ2-2	NA	CATWTTIRTGGSGELFF	TGTGCCACCTGGACCACTATCAGGACAGGGGGTTCCGGGGAGCTGTTTTTT
TRBV29-1	TRBD1	TRBJ2-7	NA	CSVGPPQGAGEQYF	TGCAGCGTTGGCCCCCCCCAGGGGGCGGGTGAGCAGTACTTC
TRBV6-6	NA	TRBJ1-5	few	CASRSREGPQHF	TGTGCCAGCAGGTCCAGGGAGGGGCCCCAGCATTTT
TRBV7-2	NA	TRBJ1-2	NA	CASSSMVGEYGYTF	TGTGCCAGCAGCTCAATGGTAGGGGAATATGGCTACACCTTC
TRBV6-6	TRBD1	TRBJ2-1	NA	CASSYGPTGAGNEQFF	TGTGCCAGCAGTTACGGGCCAACAGGGGCGGGCAATGAGCAGTTCTTC
TRBV2	TRBD1	TRBJ1-5	NA	CASSKGDRGLIFNQPQHF	TGTGCCAGCAGTAAGGGTGACAGGGGTTTGATCTTCAATCAGCCCCAGCATTTT
TRBV7-9	NA	TRBJ1-3	few	CASSPPGVPSGNTIYF	TGTGCCAGCAGCCCCCCGGGGGTACCCTCTGGAAACACCATATATTTT
TRBV7-2	TRBD2	TRBJ2-3	NA	CASSLDRGGSTDTQYF	TGTGCCAGCAGCCTAGATCGGGGGGGAAGCACAGATACGCAGTATTTT
TRBV27	NA	TRBJ1-1	NA	CASRTGLGTEAFF	TGTGCCAGCAGAACAGGGTTAGGCACTGAAGCTTTCTTT
TRBV9	TRBD2	TRBJ2-3	NA	CASSVRGTITQYF	TGTGCCAGCAGCGTACGAGGGACTATTACGCAGTATTTT
TRBV25-1	TRBD1	TRBJ1-3	few	CASGRTGSGNTIYF	TGTGCCAGCGGAAGGACAGGGTCTGGAAACACCATATATTTT
TRBV4-2	TRBD1	TRBJ1-1	NA	CASSQDRGGRGEAFF	TGTGCCAGCAGCCAAGATCGAGGGGGCAGGGGTGAAGCTTTCTTT
TRBV25-1	NA	TRBJ2-3	NA	CASSGLSGVDF	TGTGCCAGCAGTGGACTTTCGGGTGTGGATTTT
TRBV2	NA	TRBJ1-5	NA	CASSLSNQPQHF	TGTGCCAGCAGTCTTAGCAATCAGCCCCAGCATTTT
TRBV7-9	NA	TRBJ1-3	NA	CASTAAPGNTIYF	TGTGCCAGCACCGCGGCCCCTGGAAACACCATATATTTT
TRBV7-9	NA	TRBJ1-4	NA	CASSSPGVGNEKLFF	TGTGCCAGCAGCAGTCCGGGGGTGGGTAATGAAAAACTGTTTTTT
TRBV19	NA	TRBJ2-7	few	CASRGNSYEQYF	TGTGCCAGTAGGGGCAATTCCTACGAGCAGTACTTC
TRBV6-8	NA	TRBJ1-3	NA	CASSYFPWRASIYF	TGTGCCAGCAGTTACTTCCCGTGGAGGGCTTCCATATATTTT
TRBV5-5	NA	TRBJ2-7	NA	CASSLADIIYEQYF	TGTGCCAGCAGCTTGGCGGACATTATATACGAGCAGTACTTC
TRBV5-1	NA	TRBJ2-3	NA	CASSRRLRASTDTQYF	TGCGCCAGCAGCAGAAGACTCAGGGCGAGCACAGATACGCAGTATTTT
TRBV6-5	TRBD2	TRBJ2-7	once	CASRGAGGNSYEQYF	TGTGCCAGCAGAGGAGCGGGGGGGAACTCCTACGAGCAGTACTTC
TRBV15	NA	TRBJ1-2	NA	CATSRDWSYGYTF	TGTGCCACCAGCAGAGATTGGAGCTATGGCTACACCTTC
TRBV5-1	TRBD1	TRBJ2-1	NA	CASALTGSSYNEQFF	TGCGCCAGCGCCTTGACAGGGAGCTCCTACAATGAGCAGTTCTTC
TRBV4-1	TRBD2	TRBJ2-4	NA	CASSQDILGGIKNIQYF	TGCGCCAGCAGCCAAGATATACTGGGAGGGATCAAAAACATTCAGTACTTC
TRBV7-8	NA	TRBJ2-3	NA	CASSLSGMSTDTQYF	TGTGCCAGCAGCTTATCGGGGATGAGCACAGATACGCAGTATTTT
TRBV21-1	NA	TRBJ2-7	NA	CASSKEPGTPYEQYF	TGTGCCAGCAGCAAAGAGCCCGGGACACCCTACGAGCAGTACTTC
TRBV19	NA	TRBJ1-4	few	CASSTDNNEKLFF	TGTGCCAGTAGTACTGACAACAATGAAAAACTGTTTTTT
TRBV5-1	NA	TRBJ2-7	few	CASSLAQASPYEQYF	TGCGCCAGCAGCTTGGCGCAGGCATCTCCCTACGAGCAGTACTTC
TRBV19	TRBD1	TRBJ1-1	NA	CASSMSRGRGEAFF	TGTGCCAGTAGTATGTCCAGGGGGCGAGGAGAAGCTTTCTTT
TRBV4-3	NA	TRBJ2-5	NA	CASSPRETQYF	TGCGCCAGCAGCCCTAGAGAGACCCAGTACTTC
TRBV7-9	TRBD1	TRBJ2-7	NA	CASSLRDRFYEQYF	TGTGCCAGCAGCCTAAGGGACAGGTTCTACGAGCAGTACTTC
TRBV25-1	TRBD1	TRBJ1-5	NA	CASSESSGGLGQPQHF	TGTGCCAGCAGTGAATCATCAGGGGGCCTTGGTCAGCCCCAGCATTTT
TRBV6-6	NA	TRBJ2-1	NA	CASSFGLSNEQFF	TGTGCCAGCAGTTTTGGGCTATCCAATGAGCAGTTCTTC
TRBV10-3	TRBD2	TRBJ2-7	NA	CAISGLAGAPYEQYF	TGTGCCATCAGTGGACTAGCGGGGGCCCCCTACGAGCAGTACTTC
TRBV13	NA	TRBJ2-5	NA	CASSLGPLRETQYF	TGTGCCAGCAGCTTAGGACCTCTGAGAGAGACCCAGTACTTC
TRBV18	NA	TRBJ2-5	NA	CASSIRGAETQYF	TGTGCCAGCTCAATCAGGGGCGCAGAGACCCAGTACTTC
TRBV6-1	NA	TRBJ2-1	once	CASRPGLVSNEQFF	TGTGCCAGCAGGCCGGGACTCGTGAGTAATGAGCAGTTCTTC
TRBV7-9	TRBD2	TRBJ2-3	NA	CATVLAGAYTDTQYF	TGTGCCACCGTACTAGCGGGGGCCTACACAGATACGCAGTATTTT
TRBV5-1	NA	TRBJ2-2	NA	CASSFGQNTGELFF	TGCGCCAGCAGCTTTGGACAGAACACCGGGGAGCTGTTTTTT
TRBV6-5	TRBD1	TRBJ1-5	NA	CASRGTGWVRQPQHF	TGTGCCAGCAGAGGGACAGGGTGGGTTAGGCAGCCCCAGCATTTT
TRBV5-1	NA	TRBJ2-7	NA	CASSLSGGSRHYEQYF	TGCGCCAGCAGCTTATCCGGGGGAAGTAGACACTACGAGCAGTACTTC
TRBV28	TRBD1	TRBJ2-7	NA	CASSSSGTGTYEQYF	TGTGCCAGCAGTTCGTCCGGGACAGGGACCTACGAGCAGTACTTC
TRBV4-2	TRBD1	TRBJ1-1	NA	CASSHLGQGEAFF	TGTGCCAGCAGCCACCTTGGACAGGGAGAAGCTTTCTTT
TRBV19	TRBD2	TRBJ2-7	NA	CASSIAGGLGYEQYF	TGTGCCAGTAGTATTGCGGGGGGGCTTGGCTACGAGCAGTACTTC
TRBV6-1	TRBD1	TRBJ2-2	NA	CASSDRGPGGELFF	TGTGCCAGCAGTGACAGGGGGCCGGGCGGGGAGCTGTTTTTT
TRBV10-3	NA	TRBJ1-1	NA	CAISESELIGNTEAFF	TGTGCCATCAGTGAGTCGGAGCTTATAGGGAACACTGAAGCTTTCTTT
TRBV27	NA	TRBJ2-6	NA	CASRVDSHSGANVLTF	TGTGCCAGCAGGGTGGACAGCCACTCTGGGGCCAACGTCCTGACTTTC
TRBV27	TRBD1	TRBJ1-2	NA	CASSSRQGEKGGYTF	TGTGCCAGCAGTTCCCGACAGGGGGAGAAAGGGGGCTACACCTTC
TRBV5-1	TRBD1	TRBJ2-1	NA	CASSSGTGGYNEQFF	TGCGCCAGCAGTTCCGGGACAGGGGGATACAATGAGCAGTTCTTC
TRBV27	TRBD1	TRBJ1-2	NA	CASSQNRGDGGYTF	TGTGCCAGCAGCCAAAACAGGGGCGACGGAGGCTACACCTTC
TRBV5-6	TRBD1	TRBJ2-1	NA	CASSDPGQTYNEQFF	TGTGCCAGCAGCGATCCGGGACAGACGTACAATGAGCAGTTCTTC
TRBV11-2	NA	TRBJ1-1	NA	CASSPTVSPAGAFF	TGTGCCAGCAGCCCTACTGTCTCCCCCGCGGGCGCTTTCTTT
TRBV27	NA	TRBJ1-2	NA	CASSLSRFYYGYTF	TGTGCCAGCAGTTTATCACGGTTTTACTATGGCTACACCTTC
TRBV11-2	NA	TRBJ1-3	NA	CASSPTRSSGNTIYF	TGTGCCAGCAGCCCAACTAGAAGCTCTGGAAACACCATATATTTT
TRBV5-1	TRBD2	TRBJ2-5	NA	CASSSSGGETQYF	TGCGCCAGCAGCTCTAGCGGTGGTGAGACCCAGTACTTC